The clone carrying this TCR beta chain has a handful of counts. The CDR3 runs to 15 residues. Germline-derived CDR1 and CDR2 are KGHSH and LQKENI. The ends lost 4 bases at V and 0 bases at J; junction bases unmatched: 3. Unique molecular identifiers were used to barcode this TCRbeta library. MiXCR was run by TCRdb on the PCR reads, yielding one entry per CDR3 protein. The data show 500,000 to 600,000 distinct CDR3 sequences, approximately 32% seen once. This sample was included in a study of T-cell reconstitution after alpha-beta-depleted transplantation in children. The sequencing here drew on PBMCs from the stem cell graft donor, taken from the stem cell graft. The chain joins TRBV18 to TRBJ1-5, with TRBD1 matching 7 bases. The clonotype comes from a human donor who donated a stem cell graft to a child with aplastic anemia. CDR3 DNA: TGTGCCAGCTCACGACAGGGACATAGCAATCAGCCCCAGCATTTT. The encoded protein is CASSRQGHSNQPQHF.